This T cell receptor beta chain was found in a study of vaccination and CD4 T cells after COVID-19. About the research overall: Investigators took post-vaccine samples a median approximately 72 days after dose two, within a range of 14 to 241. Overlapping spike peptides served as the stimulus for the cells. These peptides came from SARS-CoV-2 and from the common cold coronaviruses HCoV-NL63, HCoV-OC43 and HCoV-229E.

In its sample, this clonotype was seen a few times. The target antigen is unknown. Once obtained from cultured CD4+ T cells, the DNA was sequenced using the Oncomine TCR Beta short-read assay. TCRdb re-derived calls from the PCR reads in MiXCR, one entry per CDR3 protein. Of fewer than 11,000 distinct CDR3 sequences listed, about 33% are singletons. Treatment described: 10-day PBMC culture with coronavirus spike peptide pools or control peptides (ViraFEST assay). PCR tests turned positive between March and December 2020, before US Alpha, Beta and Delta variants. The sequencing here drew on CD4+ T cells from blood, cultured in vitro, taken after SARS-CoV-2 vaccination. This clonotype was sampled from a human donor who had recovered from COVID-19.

DNA for the CDR3: TGTGCCAGCAGCCAAGATCGATGGAGTTACGAGCAGTACTTC. It translates to CASSQDRWSYEQYF. V usage is TRBV14 and J usage is TRBJ2-7; no definite D call. This CDR3 is built from 14 residues. Germline CDR1 reads SGHDN; CDR2 reads FVKESK. The germline V and J ends were trimmed by 0 bases and 4 bases, with 10 bases remaining between them.